Presented here are 28 T cell receptor beta chains from one specimen sequenced in a study of metastatic and nonmetastatic thyroid tumors. MiXCR reprocessed the PCR reads for TCRdb. The sample carries 35,000 to 45,000 clones, about an eighth recorded once. Each patient went into thyroid surgery without having received any treatment. The specimen sequenced was blood. Receptor source: a male donor with papillary thyroid cancer or a benign thyroid nodule (not recorded which). Some clones in this sample may be carry-over from other donors' samples.

As to this clone: Just one base apart from a much larger clone, this may be a read error. The rearrangement links TRBV2 to TRBJ1-4; the D gene is possibly TRBD1 (6 bases). V was pared by 9 bases and J by 5 bases, with 10 bases between. This CDR3 has 12 amino acids. The germline V gene encodes CDR1 SNHLY and CDR2 FYNNEI. CDR3 sequence reads: CARRTENEKLFF. DNA of the CDR3: TGTGCCAGGCGGACAGAAAATGAAAAACTGTTTTTT.

This clone has a count of ten or more. The chain employs TRBV6-1 and TRBJ1-3; the D is unclear. The CDR3 contains 16 residues. The germline gives CDR1 MNHNS, CDR2 SASEGT. The ends were cut back, 6 bases at V and 0 bases at J, with 15 bases in the middle. The CDR3 loop reads CASSYSSPRSGNTIYF. The CDR3 nucleotides read TGTGCCAGCAGCTATAGCAGCCCCCGCTCTGGAAACACCATATATTTT.

With respect to this clone: Since a much larger clone is just one base distant, this may be a read error. The chain has TRBV7-6 and TRBJ1-1, with 7 bases that match TRBD1. The V and J ends lost 7 bases and 2 bases, in that order; junction bases with no gene match: 7. The CDR3 is 14 residues long. Germline CDR1 reads SGHVS; CDR2 reads FNYEAQ. The DNA of the CDR3 is TGTGCCAGCATGTCAGGGGGGATCAACACTGAAGCTTTCTTT. Amino acid sequence: CASMSGGINTEAFF.

With regard to this clone: Given a much more abundant clone one base away, this may be a read error. Additional DNA sequences in this sample encode the identical CDR3. The V and J genes are TRBV7-8 and TRBJ1-2; 7 bases match TRBD1. Germline V CDR1 and CDR2: SGHVS, FQNEAQ. This CDR3 has 15 amino acids. Germline trimming cut 9 bases from V and 2 bases from J; bases unmatched to any gene: 12. The CDR3 loop reads CASSPPGGRNYGYTF. CDR3 DNA: TGTGCCAGTAGCCCTCCAGGGGGACGCAACTATGGCTACACCTTC.

This clone was recorded many times. This chain uses TRBV10-3 with TRBJ1-5; 7 bases are a match to TRBD1. The CDR3 is made up of 15 amino acids. The germline gives CDR1 ENHRY, CDR2 SYGVKD. V shed 6 bases, J shed 3 bases, and the junction held 8 bases outside the gene matches. CDR3 region: CAIRAGTAYNQPQHF. The CDR3 DNA sequence: TGTGCCATCAGAGCCGGGACAGCTTACAATCAGCCCCAGCATTTT.

This clone showed up just a few times. A much more abundant neighbour one base away suggests this may be a read error. This is likely a read error, given that the CDR3 carries no conserved phenylalanine or tryptophan at its end. The chain links TRBV11-2 to TRBJ2-7; either TRBD1 or TRBD2 may fit D (6 bases each). CDR1 is SGHAT, CDR2 FQNNGV, per germline. Trimming took off 5 bases at V and 3 bases at J, with 23 bases between the two ends. This CDR3 region has 17 residues. The CDR3 nucleotides read TGTGCCAGCAGCCGACAATTAGGGGGGAAATTATTCTACGAGCAGTACCTC. Translation gives CASSRQLGGKLFYEQYL.

Ten or more counts support this clone. The V and J genes are TRBV28 and TRBJ1-5, with 7 positions matching TRBD1. The CDR3 loop spans 14 amino acids. Trimming removed 5 bases from V and 4 bases from J; junction bases left unmatched: 5. From germline, CDR1 is MDHEN and CDR2 SYDVKM. CDR3 loop: CASSTGEGNQPQHF. CDR3 in DNA: TGTGCCAGCAGTACAGGGGAGGGTAATCAGCCCCAGCATTTT.

This clone was detected ten times or more. Within the sample, other DNA sequences also encode this same CDR3. The CDR3 DNA reads TGTGCCACCGCACGATCGAACACCGGGGAGCTGTTTTTT. This translates into CATARSNTGELFF. The chain employs TRBV15 and TRBJ2-2; D is unclear. CDR3 length equals 13 residues. Trimming took off 8 bases at V and 0 bases at J, with 7 bases between the two ends. From germline, CDR1 is LNHNV and CDR2 YYDKDF (reference sequence). The whole variable domain, remainder taken from reference TRBV15 and TRBJ2-2, is DAMVIQNPRYQVTQFGKPVTLSCSQTLNHNVMYWYQQKSSQAPKLLFHYYDKDFNNEADTPDNFQSRRPNTSFCFLDIRSPGLGDTAMYLCATARSNTGELFFGEGSRLTVL.

CDR3 sequence reads: CASSGSGGGGTDTQYF. CDR3 nucleotides: TGTGCCAGCTCCGGGTCCGGGGGCGGTGGCACAGATACGCAGTATTTT. This chain connects TRBV18 to TRBJ2-3; the D gene could be TRBD1 or TRBD2 (6 bases each). The CDR3 is 16 amino acids. V dropped 6 bases and J dropped 1 base, with 17 bases sitting between them. Germline loops: CDR1 KGHSH, CDR2 LQKENI.

The V and J genes are TRBV4-1 and TRBJ1-1, with D maybe TRBD1 (6 bases). The CDR3 runs to 15 residues. Germline V CDR1 and CDR2: MGHRA, YSYEKL. The V end lost 1 base, the J end lost 6 bases, and 15 bases lay between the germline ends. Written as DNA, the CDR3 is TGCGCCAGCAGCCAAGGGTGGGGGGGCGACGCTGAAGCTTTCTTT. Protein sequence: CASSQGWGGDAEAFF.

This clone was seen repeatedly, ten times or more. DNA of the CDR3: TGTGCCAGTAGTAATAGGGGGAGTTATAGCAATCAGCCCCAGCATTTT. Residues: CASSNRGSYSNQPQHF. The chain combines TRBV19 with TRBJ1-5; D perhaps matches TRBD1 (6 bases). The V end was cut by 4 bases, the J end by 0 bases, with 13 bases between. This CDR3 is built from 16 residues. CDR1 is LNHDA, CDR2 SQIVND, per germline (reference sequence).

By share, this clone counts as medium-sized. The chain has TRBV28 and TRBJ1-2; D is undetermined. The V end was cut by 5 bases, the J end by 4 bases, with 8 bases between. Germline V gives CDR1 MDHEN, CDR2 SYDVKM. The CDR3 runs to 12 residues. The chain's CDR3 is CASSGSVYGYTF. Here the CDR3 DNA reads TGTGCCAGCAGTGGGTCGGTCTATGGCTACACCTTC.

This clone was seen many times. The chain links TRBV5-6 to TRBJ2-3, with D possibly called TRBD1 or TRBD2 (5 bases each). From germline, CDR1 is SGHDT and CDR2 YYEEEE. The CDR3 length is 16 residues. The V end was cut by 0 bases, the J end by 2 bases, with 13 bases between. The CDR3 DNA follows: TGTGCCAGCAGCTTGGCCAGTCGGGGCCCCACAGATACGCAGTATTTT. Protein product: CASSLASRGPTDTQYF.

There are many counts of this clone. The gene calls are TRBV5-1 and TRBJ1-3; no clear D. The V and J ends lost 5 bases and 0 bases respectively, with 9 bases between them. The germline CDR1 and CDR2 sequences are SGHRS and YFSETQ. This CDR3 has 14 residues. The CDR3 region has the DNA TGCGCCAGCAGACAAAGGGACTCTGGAAACACCATATATTTT. Residues: CASRQRDSGNTIYF.

Ten or more counts support this clone. The gene calls are TRBV28 and TRBJ2-5, with 8 bases fitting TRBD1. Per germline, CDR1 MDHEN and CDR2 SYDVKM. V lost 5 bases, J lost 8 bases, and 4 bases stayed unmatched. There are 12 residues in the CDR3. The CDR3 region is CASSGQGTTQYF. For the CDR3, the DNA is TGTGCCAGCAGTGGACAGGGTACAACCCAGTACTTC.

This clone was counted many times. The chain has TRBV19 and TRBJ2-1; 8 nucleotides agree with TRBD2. J gave up 9 bases and V 6 bases, and 10 bases lay outside the gene matches. Germline lookup yields CDR1 LNHDA and CDR2 SQIVND (reference sequence). This CDR3 has 14 residues. The CDR3 sequence is CASSPLSGSPEQFF. The CDR3 nucleotides are TGTGCCAGTAGCCCCCTGAGCGGGAGTCCTGAGCAGTTCTTC.

This clone was found many times. The chain joins TRBV14 to TRBJ2-7, with D possibly matching TRBD2 (6 bases). With 4 bases removed from V and 1 base from J, the gap between germline ends came to 11 bases. This CDR3 contains 14 residues. Germline V gene sequence: CDR1 SGHDN, CDR2 FVKESK. The CDR3 coding sequence is TGTGCCAGCAGCCCCAGCGGGTCTTCCTACGAGCAGTACTTC. Amino acids: CASSPSGSSYEQYF.

This clone showed up many times. V usage is TRBV7-9 and J usage is TRBJ2-1; 7 nucleotides align to TRBD2. The CDR3 runs to 16 residues. Germline assignment: CDR1 SEHNR and CDR2 FQNEAQ (reference sequence). The V segment lost 5 bases and the J segment 3 bases; nucleotides outside the gene matches: 10. CDR3 sequence reads: CASSGTASGVYNEQFF. The CDR3 nucleotides read TGTGCCAGCAGCGGTACAGCTAGCGGAGTCTACAATGAGCAGTTCTTC.

Comment on this clone: This sequence may be a read error, since a much larger clone differs from it by one base. The chain is built from TRBV5-4 and TRBJ2-7; D perhaps matches TRBD2 (6 bases). The CDR3 spans 20 residues. Germline-derived CDR1 and CDR2 are SGHNT and YYREEE (reference sequence). DNA of the CDR3: TGTGCCAGCAGCTTGCGGGGGAACCTCCGGGACCTCCCCCTATATCGCGAGCATTACTTC. Translated, it gives CASSLRGNLRDLPLYREHYF.

This clone was found many times. The rearrangement joins TRBV11-2 to TRBJ1-1, with no clear D. Looked up from germline, CDR1 is SGHAT and CDR2 is FQNNGV. The CDR3 is 13 amino acids. The V gene lost 3 bases and the J gene lost 5 bases, with 10 bases spanning the gap. The CDR3, as DNA: TGTGCCAGCAGCTTCTCGCTGGCTACTGAAGCTTTCTTT. It encodes CASSFSLATEAFF.

This clone was seen many times. The chain is built from TRBV4-2 and TRBJ2-2, with 8 bases aligning to TRBD1. This CDR3 contains 16 residues. Per germline, CDR1 LGHNA and CDR2 YNFKEQ. Trimming took 2 bases from V and 6 from J; bases not matched to a gene: 8. The CDR3: CASSQRPDRDSGELFF. Written as DNA, the CDR3 is TGTGCCAGCAGCCAAAGGCCGGACAGGGATTCCGGGGAGCTGTTTTTT.

This clone has a count of ten or more. The genes are TRBV6-5 and TRBJ2-1; D might be TRBD1 (5 bases). The germline V gene has CDR1 MNHEY and CDR2 SVGAGI. This CDR3 has 12 amino acids. With 2 bases removed from V and 9 bases from J, the gap between germline ends came to 8 bases. In DNA, the CDR3 is TGTGCCAGCAGTTACCAGCAGGGTGAGCAGTTCTTC. This encodes CASSYQQGEQFF.

This clone was counted ten times or more. The J gene is TRBJ1-6, the V gene TRBV28; D not certain. The CDR3 totals 16 residues. Germline V gene lookup returns CDR1 MDHEN and CDR2 SYDVKM. Trimming pared 3 bases from V and 2 bases from J, leaving 11 bases between. The CDR3 is CASSFLGSTYNSPLHF. The CDR3 nucleotides read TGTGCCAGCAGTTTCCTCGGCAGCACCTATAATTCACCCCTCCACTTT. Supplemented by reference TRBV28 and TRBJ1-6, the full variable domain reads DVKVTQSSRYLVKRTGEKVFLECVQDMDHENMFWYRQDPGLGLRLIYFSYDVKMKEKGDIPEGYSVSREKKERFSLILESASTNQTSMYLCASSFLGSTYNSPLHFGNGTRLTVT.

This clone was observed at least ten times. CDR3 nucleotide sequence: TGCAGTGCTGGGCTAGAGGTCGAGCAGTACTTC. Translation: CSAGLEVEQYF. V gene TRBV20-1 combines with J gene TRBJ2-7; no definite D call. CDR1 is DFQATT, CDR2 SNEGSKA, per germline (reference sequence). This CDR3 has 11 amino acids. V was cut by 5 bases and J by 6 bases, with 11 bases left in between.

This clone occurred a few times. V and J are TRBV4-3 and TRBJ2-3; 13 positions match TRBD2. V was clipped by 2 bases and J by 4 bases; unmatched bases: 6. Germline CDR1 is LGHNA and CDR2 is YSLEER. The length of the CDR3 is 17 residues. The DNA for the CDR3 is TGCGCCAGCAGCCAAAATTCGGGACTAGCGGGACCAGATACGCAGTATTTT. This gives the protein CASSQNSGLAGPDTQYF.

In its sample, this clone was seen many times. The same CDR3 can be traced to other DNA sequences in this sample. The rearrangement links TRBV28 to TRBJ1-1, with D unclear. The CDR3 sequence is 15 residues long. The V gene's germline CDR1 is MDHEN and CDR2 SYDVKM. Trimming cost V 3 bases and J 1 base, with 12 bases left between them. The CDR3 DNA is TGTGCCAGCAGTTTCGTATTCGGGGAGAACACTGAAGCTTTCTTT. Protein product: CASSFVFGENTEAFF. Based on the CDR3 plus reference TRBV28 and TRBJ1-1, the full variable domain is DVKVTQSSRYLVKRTGEKVFLECVQDMDHENMFWYRQDPGLGLRLIYFSYDVKMKEKGDIPEGYSVSREKKERFSLILESASTNQTSMYLCASSFVFGENTEAFFGQGTRLTVV.

By share, this clone counts as medium-sized. At the DNA level, this CDR3 is encoded by other sequences in the same sample as well. The chain has TRBV28 and TRBJ1-1; D is undetermined. CDR1 is MDHEN, CDR2 SYDVKM, per germline. The CDR3 has 12 amino acids. Deletions cut 6 bases from V and 6 bases from J, with 11 bases between. Written as DNA, the CDR3 is TGTGCCAGCAGCACGGACCGCTCTGAAGCTTTCTTT. It encodes CASSTDRSEAFF.

This clone was observed many times. This chain uses TRBV9 with TRBJ2-3, with D uncertain. CDR1 SGDLS and CDR2 YYNGEE come from the germline V gene. The CDR3 totals 14 residues. V lost 4 bases and J 0 bases, leaving 9 bases between the germline ends. The CDR3 reads CASSPDRSTDTQYF. As DNA, the CDR3 is TGTGCCAGCAGCCCGGACCGCAGCACAGATACGCAGTATTTT.